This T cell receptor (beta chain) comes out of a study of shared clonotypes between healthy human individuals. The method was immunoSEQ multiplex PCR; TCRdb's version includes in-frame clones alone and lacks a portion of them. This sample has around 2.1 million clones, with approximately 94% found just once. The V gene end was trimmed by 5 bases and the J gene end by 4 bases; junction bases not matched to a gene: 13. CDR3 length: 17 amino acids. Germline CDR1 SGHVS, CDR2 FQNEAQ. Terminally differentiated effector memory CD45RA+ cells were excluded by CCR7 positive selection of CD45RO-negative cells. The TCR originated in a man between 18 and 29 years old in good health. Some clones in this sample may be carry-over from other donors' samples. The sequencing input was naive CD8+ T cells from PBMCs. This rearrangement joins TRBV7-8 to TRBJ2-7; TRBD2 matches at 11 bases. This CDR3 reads CASSHQGTSGWKYEQYF. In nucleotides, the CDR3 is TGTGCCAGCAGCCATCAAGGGACTAGCGGCTGGAAGTACGAGCAGTACTTC.